The 16 T cell receptor beta chains presented below share a single source sample, sequenced in a study of radiotherapy plus CTLA-4 blockade in lung cancer. Sequencing was performed with immunoSEQ multiplex PCR; in TCRdb, only in-frame clones are kept and a portion is missing. The table shows approximately 89,000 clones, with around four fifths occurring only once. The starting material was peripheral blood, obtained from a patient treated with radiotherapy plus ipilimumab. The receptors come from a human donor with non-small cell lung cancer that progressed on radiotherapy plus ipilimumab.

The V call is TRBV5-6, the J call TRBJ1-2; 9 bases fit TRBD1. Germline CDR1 reads SGHDT; CDR2 reads YYEEEE. V lost 0 bases to trimming and J lost 0 bases; unmatched junction nucleotides: 6. CDR3 length equals 17 residues. In DNA form, the CDR3 reads TGTGCCAGCAGCTTGGGGGACAGGGCTACGACTAACTATGGCTACACCTTC. The encoded protein is CASSLGDRATTNYGYTF.

The chain is built from TRBV14 and TRBJ2-5; D not resolved. Germline CDR1 reads SGHDN; CDR2 reads FVKESK. V lost 2 bases to trimming and J lost 5 bases, with 9 bases between them. The CDR3 extends over 13 amino acids. CDR3 in amino acids: CASSQLIGETQYF. DNA of the CDR3: TGTGCCAGCAGCCAACTGATAGGGGAGACCCAGTACTTC.

This chain uses TRBV6-1 with TRBJ1-5, with 11 bases identical to TRBD1. From germline, CDR1 is MNHNS and CDR2 SASEGT. The J segment lost 4 bases and the V segment lost 2 bases, leaving 4 bases of the junction unmatched. CDR3 size: 16 residues. In DNA form, the CDR3 reads TGTGCCAGCAGTGAAAGGACAGGGGGCTTGAATCAGCCCCAGCATTTT. Its translation: CASSERTGGLNQPQHF.

The CDR3 spells CASSPREGRWETQYF. The CDR3 DNA reads TGTGCCAGCAGTCCTCGGGAGGGCCGGTGGGAGACCCAGTACTTC. J is TRBJ2-5 and V is TRBV7-9; 8 bases map to TRBD2. The germline CDR1 and CDR2 sequences are SEHNR and FQNEAQ (reference sequence). The J segment lost 5 bases and the V segment lost 6 bases, leaving 11 bases of the junction unmatched. The CDR3 loop spans 15 amino acids. Full variable domain (rest looked up from reference TRBV7-9 and TRBJ2-5): DTGVSQNPRHKITKRGQNVTFRCDPISEHNRLYWYRQTLGQGPEFLTYFQNEAQLEKSRLLSDRFSAERPKGSFSTLEIQRTEQGDSAMYLCASSPREGRWETQYFGPGTRLLVL.

This rearrangement joins TRBV27 to TRBJ2-2; 7 bases fit TRBD1. J was trimmed by 8 bases and V by 6 bases; bases with no gene match: 9. Germline assignment: CDR1 MNHEY and CDR2 SMNVEV (reference sequence). The CDR3 totals 14 residues. Here the CDR3 reads CASRTGTFAGELFF. Here the CDR3 DNA reads TGTGCCAGCAGGACAGGGACATTTGCGGGGGAGCTGTTTTTT.

Worth noting for this clone: Germline is not matched at one junction end, which may reflect a read error. The genes are TRBV7-7 and TRBJ2-1; D might be TRBD2 (5 bases). The germline CDR1 and CDR2 sequences are SSHAT and FNYEAQ (reference sequence). The CDR3 runs 17 residues. The CDR3 coding sequence is TGTGCTAGCAGCTTAGGCGTACTGGAGGAGAGAAACAATGAGCAGTTCTTC. Protein product: CASSLGVLEERNNEQFF.

This sequence joins TRBV5-1 and TRBJ2-7; TRBD1 is a possible D gene (5 bases). The germline CDR1 and CDR2 sequences are SGHRS and YFSETQ. This CDR3 is built from 13 residues. Trimming removed 0 bases from V and 6 bases from J, with 10 bases in between. Written as DNA, the CDR3 is TGCGCCAGCAGCTTGGGTTACCAGGGCGAGCAGTACTTC. This sequence encodes CASSLGYQGEQYF. Variable domain in full (rest from reference TRBV5-1 and TRBJ2-7): KAGVTQTPRYLIKTRGQQVTLSCSPISGHRSVSWYQQTPGQGLQFLFEYFSETQRNKGNFPGRFSGRQFSNSRSEMNVSTLELGDSALYLCASSLGYQGEQYFGPGTRLTVT.

The chain uses TRBV7-3 and TRBJ2-3, with D perhaps matching TRBD1 or TRBD2 (5 bases each). Deletions cut 0 bases from V and 5 bases from J, with 12 bases between. This CDR3 has 15 residues. Per germline, CDR1 SGHTA and CDR2 FQGTGA. The CDR3 loop is CASSLTGAQIDTQYF. The CDR3 coding sequence is TGTGCCAGCAGCTTAACCGGGGCGCAGATAGATACGCAGTATTTT.

In this sample, this clone turned up a few times. The DNA for the CDR3 is TGCAGCGGAGTACTGTCTCTCAATGAGCAGTTCTTC. Amino acid sequence: CSGVLSLNEQFF. The V gene is TRBV29-1, the J gene TRBJ2-1; the D is unclear. CDR3 length: 12 residues. CDR1 and CDR2 (germline): SQVTM, ANQGSEA. Trimming left V 7 bases short and J 6 bases short, with 13 bases between.

The genes are TRBV15 and TRBJ1-2, with D unresolved. Germline CDR1 and CDR2: LNHNV and YYDKDF (reference sequence). The CDR3 is 11 amino acids. Trimming took 5 bases from V and 4 from J, leaving 5 bases between them. The CDR3 loop reads CATSGGYGYTF. Here the CDR3 DNA reads TGTGCCACCAGCGGTGGCTATGGCTACACCTTC.

This chain connects TRBV6-1 to TRBJ2-3; 7 nucleotides match TRBD2. Germline V gene data show CDR1 as MNHNS and CDR2 as SASEGT. With V trimmed by 4 bases and J by 0 bases, 4 bases remained unmatched. There are 15 residues in the CDR3. The CDR3 DNA sequence: TGTGCCAGCAGTGTCAGCGGGGCTAGCACAGATACGCAGTATTTT. Its protein product is CASSVSGASTDTQYF.

The rearrangement joins TRBV6-6 to TRBJ1-5, with 9 bases that match TRBD1. CDR1 is MNHNY, CDR2 SVGAGI, per germline (reference sequence). The CDR3 contains 15 residues. Trimming took 5 bases from V and 7 from J; bases not matched to a gene: 9. Written as DNA, the CDR3 is TGTGCCAGCAGTCCACCCTGGACAGGGGACCAGCCCCAGCATTTT. Translating gives CASSPPWTGDQPQHF.

J is TRBJ1-1 and V is TRBV2; D remains ambiguous. The CDR3 length is 13 residues. V lost 3 bases and J lost 10, with 15 bases in between. Germline V gives CDR1 SNHLY, CDR2 FYNNEI. The CDR3 loop reads CASSDFVRTAAFF. The CDR3 nucleotides are TGTGCCAGCAGTGATTTTGTGCGGACGGCAGCTTTCTTT.

This chain connects TRBV6-5 to TRBJ2-2, with 8 bases identical to TRBD2. CDR1 MNHEY and CDR2 SVGAGI come from the germline V gene. The CDR3 loop spans 14 amino acids. J gave up 1 base and V 7 bases, and 2 bases lay outside the gene matches. CDR3 nucleotide sequence: TGTGCCAGCACCGGGGGGGTGAACACCGGGGAGCTGTTTTTT. Residues: CASTGGVNTGELFF.

V usage is TRBV19 and J usage is TRBJ2-2; the match to TRBD2 covers 14 bases. Germline CDR1 LNHDA, CDR2 SQIVND (reference sequence). This CDR3 region has 15 residues. With V trimmed by 4 bases and J by 13 bases, 8 bases remained unmatched. CDR3 amino acids: CASSSRLAGGWLLFF. The DNA of the CDR3 is TGTGCCAGTAGTAGTAGACTAGCGGGAGGGTGGTTGCTGTTTTTT.

The CDR3 reads CASSRPGLQGSPLHF. In DNA, the CDR3 is TGCGCCAGCTCTCGACCGGGACTCCAAGGTTCACCCCTCCACTTT. The rearrangement links TRBV5-1 to TRBJ1-6; possible D gene TRBD1, 5 bases. This CDR3 region has 15 residues. Trimming left V 7 bases short and J 9 bases short, with 20 bases between. CDR1 and CDR2 from the germline V gene are SGHRS and YFSETQ.